This TCR beta chain comes out of a study of blood T cells in healthy people across ages (dated by TCRdb to the mid-2010s). Regarding the study in general: Template switching captured roughly one uniquely barcoded TCR beta cDNA molecule per two T cells in model experiments. Four age groups were formed from the donors: young (average about 16 years), middle-aged (approximately 41), aged (more than 55) and long-lived (around 82). To avoid experimental bias, donors of different ages were spread randomly across the sequencing lanes. Using deep sequencing normalized with unique cDNA molecular identifiers, the study measured how TCR beta repertoire diversity changes with age. The study analyzed two additional independent replicas of 1 million unique cDNA reads from the same blood draw for two donors, one aged 18 to 30 and one aged 80 or older.

Library method: 5' RACE. The sample was run on an Illumina HiSeq 2500. The second PCR ran for about 6 to 12 cycles and used a J-beta primer mix along with a sample-barcoded 5' primer. A template-switch 5' adaptor carrying 12 random nucleotides introduced a unique molecular identifier onto each TCR beta cDNA molecule. Each sample yielded at least 2.5 million CDR3-containing paired-end reads. All of the RNA was converted into first-strand cDNA using the Mint cDNA synthesis kit, with a TRBC-specific oligonucleotide serving as the primer. Following uracil-DNA glycosylase treatment, all cDNA underwent a first 18-cycle PCR with the universal primers M1SS and BC2_uni_R. In the original analysis: Each sample was normalized by randomly selecting 1 million high-quality reads, each carrying a distinct molecular identifier. Reads with shared molecular identifiers were discarded instead of being binned into consensus sequences. MiTCR, with a Q25 quality threshold and the strictest error-elimination algorithm, was used for CDR3 identification, clonotype clustering and error correction. A nonparametric unseen species model using Euler transformation provided a lower-bound estimate of total TCR beta diversity. TCRdb itself trimmed the public reads at Q25 with fastp, ran MiXCR and retained productive beta chains. When rows share a CDR3 protein, they turn into one entry using the most common DNA and genes. The V and J calls, along with clone size, are taken from TCRdb and not from the paper's own processing. The sample table lists about 1.5 million distinct CDR3 sequences, approximately 40% of them with a count of one. Jointly, the top ten make up 7.9% of the sample.

Points on this clonotype: Its antigen remains unidentified. A read error may account for a junction end that differs from germline.

The full study reports these points: The CMV infection status of donors was not known, potentially confounding age-related changes in expanded clonotypes. As age increased, observed TCR beta diversity per million T cells dropped in a roughly linear way, and a significant reduction was already evident by age roughly 36. Compared with the aged group, more naive CD4+ T cells, fewer expanded clones and increased TCR diversity were shown by the long-lived group, suggesting age selection. The percentage of naive T cells measured by flow cytometry correlated strongly with observed TCR beta diversity. Since profiling was done on bulk unsorted PBMCs, naive and antigen-experienced compartments could not be conclusively compared. Estimates of total diversity from one million sequenced T cells were regarded as lower bounds and underestimates.

Systemically healthy Caucasian individuals from Russia, 39 in total and aged roughly 6 to 95 years, were included as donors. About 9.8 milliliters of peripheral blood were drawn from each donor into EDTA-treated Vacutainer tubes. PBMCs were isolated by Ficoll-Paque density-gradient centrifugation, with at least 6 million obtained per sample. Trizol reagent was used to extract total RNA from PBMCs, with at least 6 micrograms per sample. For every donor, flow cytometry on a PBMC aliquot measured the percentage of naive CD45RAhigh/CD27high T cells. The germline V gene yields MDHEN for CDR1 and SYDVKM for CDR2. The CDR3 holds 16 amino acids from the cysteine to the phenylalanine. The CDR3 DNA has 48 bases and is translated from base 1.

The chain is made from TRBV28 and TRBJ1-5, with TRBD1 identical over 10 junction bases. Material for sequencing was blood. This TCR was recovered from a woman between 18 and 29 years old in good health. Read as DNA, the sequence is TGTACCAGCAGTTTCCGACAGGGGGCCACGAATCAGCCCCAGCATTTT. This yields the protein CTSSFRQGATNQPQHF.